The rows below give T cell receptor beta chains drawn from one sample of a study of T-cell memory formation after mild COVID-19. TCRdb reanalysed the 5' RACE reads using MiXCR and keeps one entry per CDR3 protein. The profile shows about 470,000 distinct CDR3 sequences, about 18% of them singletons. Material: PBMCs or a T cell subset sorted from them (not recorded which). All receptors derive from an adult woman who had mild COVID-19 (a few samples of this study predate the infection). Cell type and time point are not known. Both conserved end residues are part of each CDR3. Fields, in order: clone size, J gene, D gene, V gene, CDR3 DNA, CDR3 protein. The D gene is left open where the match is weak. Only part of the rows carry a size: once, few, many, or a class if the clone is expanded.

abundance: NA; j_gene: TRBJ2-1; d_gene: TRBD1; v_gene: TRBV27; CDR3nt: TGTGCCAGCAGTCTCAGGGGGTCTCAGTTCTTC; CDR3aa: CASSLRGSQFF
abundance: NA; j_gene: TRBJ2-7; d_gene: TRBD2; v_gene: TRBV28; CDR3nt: TGTGCCAGCAGGGTGGGGAGCGGGAGTGTGTACGAGCAGTACTTC; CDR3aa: CASRVGSGSVYEQYF
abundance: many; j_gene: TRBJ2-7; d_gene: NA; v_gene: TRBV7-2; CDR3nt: TGTGCCAGCAGCTTAGCGACAGCATACGAGCAGTACTTC; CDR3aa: CASSLATAYEQYF
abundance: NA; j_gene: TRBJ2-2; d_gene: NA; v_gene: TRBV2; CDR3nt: TGTGCCAGCAGTGTAAGGCGGGGGCCCCTCAGTACCGGGGAGCTGTTTTTT; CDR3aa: CASSVRRGPLSTGELFF
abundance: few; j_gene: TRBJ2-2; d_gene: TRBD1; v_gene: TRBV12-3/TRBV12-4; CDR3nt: TGTGCCAGCTCCCGGCTGACAGGGGTAACCGGGGAGCTGTTTTTT; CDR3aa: CASSRLTGVTGELFF
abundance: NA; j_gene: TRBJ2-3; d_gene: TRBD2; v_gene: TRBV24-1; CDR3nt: TGTGCCACCAGTGACGCCGGACTAGCCACAGATACGCAGTATTTT; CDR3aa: CATSDAGLATDTQYF
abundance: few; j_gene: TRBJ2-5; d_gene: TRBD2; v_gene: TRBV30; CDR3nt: TGTGCCTGGAGTGGACTAGCGGCCTCTAGTAGGACCCAGTACTTC; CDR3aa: CAWSGLAASSRTQYF
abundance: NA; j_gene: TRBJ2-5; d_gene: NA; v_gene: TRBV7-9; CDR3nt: TGTGCCAGCAGCTCGCCCCGGGCCGTGGAGACCCAGTACTTC; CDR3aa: CASSSPRAVETQYF
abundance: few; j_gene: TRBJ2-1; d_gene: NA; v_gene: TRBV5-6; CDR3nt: TGTGCCAGCAGAACCCTTGGCAATGAGCAGTTCTTC; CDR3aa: CASRTLGNEQFF
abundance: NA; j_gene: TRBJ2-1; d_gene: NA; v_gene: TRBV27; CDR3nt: TGTGCCAGCAGTCCCAGGGGGGGGTCCATCACTCCATACAATGAGCAGTTCTTC; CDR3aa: CASSPRGGSITPYNEQFF
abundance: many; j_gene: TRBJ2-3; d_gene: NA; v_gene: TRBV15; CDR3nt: TGTGCCACCAGCAGAGATCGATTGGGGGCCTCCACAGATACGCAGTATTTT; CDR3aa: CATSRDRLGASTDTQYF
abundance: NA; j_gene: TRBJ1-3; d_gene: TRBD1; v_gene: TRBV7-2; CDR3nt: TGTGCCAGCAGCGCCTTGACAGGGATCTCTGGAAACACCATATATTTT; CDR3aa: CASSALTGISGNTIYF
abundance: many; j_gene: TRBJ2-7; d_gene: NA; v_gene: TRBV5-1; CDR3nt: TGCGCCAGCAGCCCAGGGGGGGCGGGCGGCTACGAGCAGTACTTC; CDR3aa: CASSPGGAGGYEQYF
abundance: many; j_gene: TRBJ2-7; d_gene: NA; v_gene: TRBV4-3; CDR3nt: TGCGCCAGCAGCCCTTACCTGGGGGACTCCTACGAGCAGTACTTC; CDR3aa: CASSPYLGDSYEQYF
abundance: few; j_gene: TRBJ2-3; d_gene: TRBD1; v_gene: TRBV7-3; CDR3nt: TGTGCCAGCAGCCCGACAGGGGGCTTCGCGGATACGCAGTATTTT; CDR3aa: CASSPTGGFADTQYF
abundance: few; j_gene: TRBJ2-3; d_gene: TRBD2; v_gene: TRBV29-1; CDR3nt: TGCAGCGTTGAAGAGCCCCTAGCGGGGGGTTGGGATACGCAGTATTTT; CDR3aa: CSVEEPLAGGWDTQYF
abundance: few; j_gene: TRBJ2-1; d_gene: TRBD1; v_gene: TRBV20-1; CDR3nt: TGCAGTGCTAGAGATGCTAGGGGGCGGTCCTACAATGAGCAGTTCTTC; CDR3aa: CSARDARGRSYNEQFF
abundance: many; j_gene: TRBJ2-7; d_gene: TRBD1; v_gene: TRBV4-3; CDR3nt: TGCGCCAGCAGCCAAGATTGGACAGGGTCTTCCTACGAGCAGTACTTC; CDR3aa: CASSQDWTGSSYEQYF
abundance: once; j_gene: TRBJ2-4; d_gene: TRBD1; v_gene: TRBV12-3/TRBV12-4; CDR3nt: TGTGCCAGCAGTTTACTAAGGACAGGGGGAGACATTCAGTACTTC; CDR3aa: CASSLLRTGGDIQYF
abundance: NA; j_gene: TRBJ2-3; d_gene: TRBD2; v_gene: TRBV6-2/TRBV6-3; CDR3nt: TGTGCCAGCAGACAAGCGGGAGCAGGTGGGGATACGCAGTATTTT; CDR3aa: CASRQAGAGGDTQYF
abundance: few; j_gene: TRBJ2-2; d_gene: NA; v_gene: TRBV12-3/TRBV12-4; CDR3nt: TGTGCCAGCAGCCCTTATGGTCCCCCGGGGGAGCTGTTTTTT; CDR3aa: CASSPYGPPGELFF
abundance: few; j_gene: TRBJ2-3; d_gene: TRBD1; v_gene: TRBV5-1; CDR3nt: TGCGCCAGCAGCCCGGACAGGGGACTGAGGACGCAGTATTTT; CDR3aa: CASSPDRGLRTQYF
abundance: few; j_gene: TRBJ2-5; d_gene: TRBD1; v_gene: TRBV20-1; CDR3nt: TGCAGTGCTCGGACTTCAGAATTCACAGGGGGAGAGACCCAGTACTTC; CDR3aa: CSARTSEFTGGETQYF
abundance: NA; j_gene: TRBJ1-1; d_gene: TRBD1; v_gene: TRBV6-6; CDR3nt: TGTGCCAGCAGTTATGGACAGGGAAGAACTGAAGCTTTCTTT; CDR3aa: CASSYGQGRTEAFF
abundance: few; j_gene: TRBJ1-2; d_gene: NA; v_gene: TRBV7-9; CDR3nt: TGTGCCAGCAGCTCCCCAATCGGGGAAGGCTACACCTTC; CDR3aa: CASSSPIGEGYTF
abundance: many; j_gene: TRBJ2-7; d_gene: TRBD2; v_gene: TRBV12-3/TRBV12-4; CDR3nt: TGTGCCAGCACCTCAAGCGGGGGCCCCTACGAGCAGTACTTC; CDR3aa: CASTSSGGPYEQYF
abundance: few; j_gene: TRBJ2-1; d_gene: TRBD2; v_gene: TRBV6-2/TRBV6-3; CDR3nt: TGTGCCAGCAGTTCCCCGGGACTAGCGGGGGTATATGAGCAGTTCTTC; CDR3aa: CASSSPGLAGVYEQFF
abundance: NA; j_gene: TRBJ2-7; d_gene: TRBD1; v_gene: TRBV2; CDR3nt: TGTGCCAGCCTCCACTACAGGGGACCCGGCGAGCAGTACTTC; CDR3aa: CASLHYRGPGEQYF
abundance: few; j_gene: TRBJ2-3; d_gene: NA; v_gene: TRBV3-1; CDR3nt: TGTGCCAGCAGCCAAGATCACAGGAGTAGCGCAGATACGCAGTATTTT; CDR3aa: CASSQDHRSSADTQYF
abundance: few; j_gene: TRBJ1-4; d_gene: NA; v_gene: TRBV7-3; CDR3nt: TGTGCCAGCAGCACATTTGTGGGGGAGACACTGTTTTTT; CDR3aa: CASSTFVGETLFF
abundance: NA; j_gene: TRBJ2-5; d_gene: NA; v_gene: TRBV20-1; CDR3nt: TGCAGTGCCGGACGGGGACCACCACCAGAGACCCAGTACTTC; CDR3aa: CSAGRGPPPETQYF
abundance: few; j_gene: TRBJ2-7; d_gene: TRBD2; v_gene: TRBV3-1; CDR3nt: TGTGCCAGCAGCCAAGAGGGCCTAGCGGGAGGGCGTGGCGAGCAGTACTTC; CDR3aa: CASSQEGLAGGRGEQYF
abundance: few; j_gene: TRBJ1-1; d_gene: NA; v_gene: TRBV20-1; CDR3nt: TGCAGTGCTAGGGCGCCCGGACAGACCGGTAAAGGCACTGAAGCTTTCTTT; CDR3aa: CSARAPGQTGKGTEAFF
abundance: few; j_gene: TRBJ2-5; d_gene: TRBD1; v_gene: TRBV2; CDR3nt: TGTGCCAGCAACAGGGGGCACGAGACCCAGTACTTC; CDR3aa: CASNRGHETQYF
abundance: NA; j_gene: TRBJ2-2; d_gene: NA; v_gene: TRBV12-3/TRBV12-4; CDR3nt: TGTGCCACCACGACGGTGAACACCGGGGAGCTGTTTTTT; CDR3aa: CATTTVNTGELFF
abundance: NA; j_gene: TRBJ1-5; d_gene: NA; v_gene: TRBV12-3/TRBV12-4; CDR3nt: TGTGCCAGCAGTTTCGGGAGGGGTACTGGCAATCAGCCCCAGCATTTT; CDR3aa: CASSFGRGTGNQPQHF
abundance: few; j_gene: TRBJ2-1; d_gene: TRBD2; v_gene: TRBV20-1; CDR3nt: TGCAGTGCTAGTCCCCCGGGAGGCGCCTCGTACGGCGAGCAGTTCTTC; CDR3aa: CSASPPGGASYGEQFF
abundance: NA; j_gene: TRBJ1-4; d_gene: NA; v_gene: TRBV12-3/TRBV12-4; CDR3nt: TGTGCCAGCAGCAAACGGGGGCGAGAGGGAGAAAAACTGTTTTTT; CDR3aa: CASSKRGREGEKLFF
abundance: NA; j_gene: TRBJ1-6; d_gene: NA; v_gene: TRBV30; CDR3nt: TGTGCCTGGAGGACCCTATCCGGATATAATTCACCCCTCCACTTT; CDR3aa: CAWRTLSGYNSPLHF
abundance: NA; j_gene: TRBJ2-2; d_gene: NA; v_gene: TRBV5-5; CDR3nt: TGTGCCAGCAGCTTACGGGGGAGTGGTACCGGGGAGCTGTTTTTT; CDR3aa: CASSLRGSGTGELFF
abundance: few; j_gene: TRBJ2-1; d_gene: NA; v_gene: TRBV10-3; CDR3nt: TGTGCCATCGTTAGCCAGGCCAACAACAATGAGCAGTTCTTC; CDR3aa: CAIVSQANNNEQFF
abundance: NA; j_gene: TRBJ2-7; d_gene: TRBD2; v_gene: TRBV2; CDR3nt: TGTGCCAGCAGTGAGCCTAGCGGTATCTACGAGCAGTACTTC; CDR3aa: CASSEPSGIYEQYF
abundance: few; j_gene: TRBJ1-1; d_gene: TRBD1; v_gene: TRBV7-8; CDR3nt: TGTGCCAGCAGCTTAGGGACAGGGTCGAACACTGAAGCTTTCTTT; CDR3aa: CASSLGTGSNTEAFF
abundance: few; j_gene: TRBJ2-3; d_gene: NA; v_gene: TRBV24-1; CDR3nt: TGTGCCACCAGTAGCTCCCAGGGGAGGGCAGATACGCAGTATTTT; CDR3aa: CATSSSQGRADTQYF
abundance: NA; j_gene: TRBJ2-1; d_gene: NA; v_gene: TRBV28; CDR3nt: TGTGCCAGCAGTTTATACCGCGGAAGTAATGAGCAGTTCTTC; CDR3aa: CASSLYRGSNEQFF
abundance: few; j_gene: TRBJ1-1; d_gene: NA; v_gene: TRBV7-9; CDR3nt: TGTGCCAGCAGCTTAGTGCGGGGAACGAACACTGAAGCTTTCTTT; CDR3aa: CASSLVRGTNTEAFF
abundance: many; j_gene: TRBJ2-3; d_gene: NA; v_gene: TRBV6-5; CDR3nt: TGTGCCAGCAGTTACGGTCAGGGTATAGATACGCAGTATTTT; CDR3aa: CASSYGQGIDTQYF
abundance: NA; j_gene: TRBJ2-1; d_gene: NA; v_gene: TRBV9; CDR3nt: TGTGCCAGCAGCCCCTCTAGCTCTTACAATGAGCAGTTCTTC; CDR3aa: CASSPSSSYNEQFF
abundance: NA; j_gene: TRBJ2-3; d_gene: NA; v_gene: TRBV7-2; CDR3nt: TGTGCCAGCAGCCCCTTCACAGATACGCAGTATTTT; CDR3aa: CASSPFTDTQYF
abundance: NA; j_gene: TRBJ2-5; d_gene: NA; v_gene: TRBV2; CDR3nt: TGTGCCCGCCGGGGCCAAGAGACCCAGTACTTC; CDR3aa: CARRGQETQYF
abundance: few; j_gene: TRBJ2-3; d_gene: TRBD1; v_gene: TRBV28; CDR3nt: TGTGCCAGCAGTTTAAACCCGGGACAGGGCGGCGGAGGGGATACGCAGTATTTT; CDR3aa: CASSLNPGQGGGGDTQYF
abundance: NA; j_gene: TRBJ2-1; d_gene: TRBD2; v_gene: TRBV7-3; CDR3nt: TGTGCCAGCAGCCCGTGGGGGACTAGCGAACGCAATGAGCAGTTCTTC; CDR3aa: CASSPWGTSERNEQFF
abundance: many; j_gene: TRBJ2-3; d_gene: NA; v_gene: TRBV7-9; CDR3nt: TGTGCCAGCAGCTTAATCGGTGGGGCGGGAAGCACAGATACGCAGTATTTT; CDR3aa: CASSLIGGAGSTDTQYF
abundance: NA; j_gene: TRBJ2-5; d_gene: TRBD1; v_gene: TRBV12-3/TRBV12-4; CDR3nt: TGTGCCAGCAGTCGGGACAGTGAGGAGACCCAGTACTTC; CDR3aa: CASSRDSEETQYF
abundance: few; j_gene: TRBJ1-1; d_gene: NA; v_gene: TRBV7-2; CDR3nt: TGTGCCAGCAGCTTGTTCGGGGGAGGGAACACTGAAGCTTTCTTT; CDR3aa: CASSLFGGGNTEAFF
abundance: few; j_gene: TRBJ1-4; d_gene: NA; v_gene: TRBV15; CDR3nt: TGTGCCACCAGCAGAGATTTACAGGCAACTAATGAAAAACTGTTTTTT; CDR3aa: CATSRDLQATNEKLFF
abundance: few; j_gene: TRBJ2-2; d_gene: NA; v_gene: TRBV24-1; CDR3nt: TGTGCCACCAGTGATTTGAAGGCTTCCACCGGGGAGCTGTTTTTT; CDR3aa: CATSDLKASTGELFF
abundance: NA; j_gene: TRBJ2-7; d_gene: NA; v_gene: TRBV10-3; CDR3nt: TGTGCCATCAGTACGGCTACCGGCGGCGAGCAGTACTTC; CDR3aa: CAISTATGGEQYF
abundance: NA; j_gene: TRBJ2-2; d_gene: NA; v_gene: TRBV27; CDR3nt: TGTGCCAGCACTGAAGGGACCACCGGGGAGCTGTTTTTT; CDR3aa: CASTEGTTGELFF
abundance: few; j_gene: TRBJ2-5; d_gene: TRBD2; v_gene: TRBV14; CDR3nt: TGTGCCAGCAGCCAAGAATCGGGACTATTGCACGAGACCCAGTACTTC; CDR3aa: CASSQESGLLHETQYF